A selection of T cell receptor beta chains follows, all from one sample in a study of OX40 agonist ivuxolimab in advanced cancers. Only in-frame clones appear in the TCRdb table, and some are missing; sequencing was by immunoSEQ multiplex PCR. The sample records roughly 98,000 clones, about four fifths being singletons. Specimen: CD4+ or CD8+ T cells sorted from blood, collected in a trial of the OX40 agonist ivuxolimab. These receptors were obtained from an adult with an advanced solid tumor such as melanoma, head and neck, liver or kidney cancer. Both conserved end residues are part of each CDR3. Each record gives: CDR3 protein, V gene.

CDR3 protein: CASSQWGGLYQPQHF; V gene: TRBV7-9
CDR3 protein: CSSSSGDTQYF; V gene: TRBV29-1
CDR3 protein: CASSAGVETQYF; V gene: TRBV10-2
CDR3 protein: CAWALVRNEQFF; V gene: TRBV30
CDR3 protein: CASTLRGRGRGNSPLHF; V gene: TRBV28
CDR3 protein: CASSLTGNYGYTF; V gene: TRBV6-5
CDR3 protein: CASIPDRFFEKLFF; V gene: TRBV6-1
CDR3 protein: CASSFLGRIPEAFF; V gene: TRBV28
CDR3 protein: CASSSKDTQYF; V gene: TRBV7-2
CDR3 protein: CASSLGTLNSPLHF; V gene: TRBV7-2
CDR3 protein: CASSSETYNEQFF; V gene: TRBV10-2
CDR3 protein: CSVRSGSAGPNQETQYF; V gene: TRBV29-1
CDR3 protein: CASRRRGSNYGYTF; V gene: TRBV19
CDR3 protein: CASSQDPWTGDTDTQYF; V gene: TRBV4-2
CDR3 protein: CASRRDRGDGYTF; V gene: TRBV4-2
CDR3 protein: CASSQADRGSYGYTF; V gene: TRBV28
CDR3 protein: CASSLEGGPKLVSEQFF; V gene: TRBV7-7
CDR3 protein: CASTQDAGGGGELFF; V gene: TRBV7-3
CDR3 protein: CASSDTQGPQETQYF; V gene: TRBV9
CDR3 protein: CASSLVAGGDTQYF; V gene: TRBV7-9
CDR3 protein: CASSLVPFSSGNTIYF; V gene: TRBV5-1
CDR3 protein: CASSQDDRRGTQYF; V gene: TRBV4-3
CDR3 protein: CASYTGRYNEQFF; V gene: TRBV28
CDR3 protein: CASTIGTGSGELFF; V gene: TRBV2
CDR3 protein: CASSFITGTGDGYTF; V gene: TRBV11-2
CDR3 protein: CASSPSLGYEQYF; V gene: TRBV7-2
CDR3 protein: CASSVQRTDTQYF; V gene: TRBV9
CDR3 protein: CASSRRGQLTNGYTF; V gene: TRBV19
CDR3 protein: CASSVREVSYNEQFF; V gene: TRBV9
CDR3 protein: CASTGITGELFF; V gene: TRBV6-6
CDR3 protein: CASSYTTGRDQPQHF; V gene: TRBV6-6
CDR3 protein: CASSVTGTDSPLHF; V gene: TRBV6-5
CDR3 protein: CASSPQPAGAGPSTDTQYF; V gene: TRBV28
CDR3 protein: CASSDTGRGRRPQHF; V gene: TRBV2
CDR3 protein: CASGRGSSDTQYF; V gene: TRBV12-5
CDR3 protein: CAIQDTYTYEQYF; V gene: TRBV28
CDR3 protein: CASSHSRAGDEKLFF; V gene: TRBV11-2
CDR3 protein: CASSERPGLTEAFF; V gene: TRBV2
CDR3 protein: CASKATSAGNTIYF; V gene: TRBV6-1
CDR3 protein: CASSLAAGYEQYF; V gene: TRBV7-9
CDR3 protein: CASSPSLDRFSYNEQFF; V gene: TRBV5-1
CDR3 protein: CASSIVGPGYEQFF; V gene: TRBV19
CDR3 protein: CASSPGQGRNTIYF; V gene: TRBV5-4
CDR3 protein: CASSSRVSNQPQHF; V gene: TRBV5-1
CDR3 protein: CASGARIPNSPLHF; V gene: TRBV19
CDR3 protein: CASSLRDRGFETQYF; V gene: TRBV6-1
CDR3 protein: CASSWGTGGVDTEAFF; V gene: TRBV5-6